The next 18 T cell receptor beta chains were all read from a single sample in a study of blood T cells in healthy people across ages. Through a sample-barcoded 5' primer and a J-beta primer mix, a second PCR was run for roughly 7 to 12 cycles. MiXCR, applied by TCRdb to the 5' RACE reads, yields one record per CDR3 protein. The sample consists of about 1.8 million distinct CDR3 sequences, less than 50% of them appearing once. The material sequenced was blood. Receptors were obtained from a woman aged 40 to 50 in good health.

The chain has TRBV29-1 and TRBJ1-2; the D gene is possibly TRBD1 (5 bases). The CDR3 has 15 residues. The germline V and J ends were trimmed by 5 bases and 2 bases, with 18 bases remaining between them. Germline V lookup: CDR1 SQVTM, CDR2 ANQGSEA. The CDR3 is CSVIGTDHRNYGYTF. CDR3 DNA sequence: TGCAGCGTTATAGGGACGGACCATCGCAACTATGGCTACACCTTC.

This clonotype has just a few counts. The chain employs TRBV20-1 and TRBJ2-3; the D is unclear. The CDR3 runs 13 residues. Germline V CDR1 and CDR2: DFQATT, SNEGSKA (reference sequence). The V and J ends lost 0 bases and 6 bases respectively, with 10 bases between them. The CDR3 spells CSARDSLRDTQYF. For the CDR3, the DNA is TGCAGTGCTAGAGATTCCCTAAGGGATACGCAGTATTTT.

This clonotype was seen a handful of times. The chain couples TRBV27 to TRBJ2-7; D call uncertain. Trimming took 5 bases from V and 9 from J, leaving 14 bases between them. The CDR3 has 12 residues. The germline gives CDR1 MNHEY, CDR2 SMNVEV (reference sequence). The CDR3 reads CASSPRPPGQYF. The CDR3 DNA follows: TGTGCCAGCAGTCCCCGCCCTCCCGGGCAGTACTTC.

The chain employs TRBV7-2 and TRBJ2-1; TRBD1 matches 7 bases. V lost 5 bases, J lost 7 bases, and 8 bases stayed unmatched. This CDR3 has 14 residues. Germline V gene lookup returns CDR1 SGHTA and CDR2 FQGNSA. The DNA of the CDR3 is TGTGCCAGCAGCCTGTTATCGACAGGGAATGAGCAGTTCTTC. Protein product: CASSLLSTGNEQFF.

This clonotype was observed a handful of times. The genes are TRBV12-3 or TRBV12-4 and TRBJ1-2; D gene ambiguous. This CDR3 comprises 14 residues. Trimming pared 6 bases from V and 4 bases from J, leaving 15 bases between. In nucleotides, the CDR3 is TGTGCCAGCAGGGATGAGACGGGAAGCTATGGCTACACCTTC. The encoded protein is CASRDETGSYGYTF.

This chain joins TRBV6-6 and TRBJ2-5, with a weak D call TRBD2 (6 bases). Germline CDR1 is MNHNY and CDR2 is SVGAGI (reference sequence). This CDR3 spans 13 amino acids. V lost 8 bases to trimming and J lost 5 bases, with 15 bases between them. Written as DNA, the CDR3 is TGTGCCAGCGGTAGGAGGGGTGGGGAGACCCAGTACTTC. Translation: CASGRRGGETQYF.

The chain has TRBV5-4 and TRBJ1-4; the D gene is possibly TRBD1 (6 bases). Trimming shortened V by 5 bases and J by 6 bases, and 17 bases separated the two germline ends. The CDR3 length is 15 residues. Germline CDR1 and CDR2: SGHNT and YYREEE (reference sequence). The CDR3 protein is CASRLQGNEDEKLFF. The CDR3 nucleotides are TGTGCCAGCAGACTACAGGGAAATGAGGATGAAAAACTGTTTTTT.

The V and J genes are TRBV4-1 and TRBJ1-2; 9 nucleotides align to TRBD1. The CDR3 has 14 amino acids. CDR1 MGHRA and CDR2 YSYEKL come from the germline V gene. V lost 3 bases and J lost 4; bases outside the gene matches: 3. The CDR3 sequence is CASSHGTGRYGYTF. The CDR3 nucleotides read TGCGCCAGCAGCCATGGGACAGGGCGCTATGGCTACACCTTC.

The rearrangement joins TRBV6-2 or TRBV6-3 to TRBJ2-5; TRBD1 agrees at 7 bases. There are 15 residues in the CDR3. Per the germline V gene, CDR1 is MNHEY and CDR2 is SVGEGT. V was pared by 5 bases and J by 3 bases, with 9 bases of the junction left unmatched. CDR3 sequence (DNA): TGTGCCAGCAGTGCCCGACAGGGAAGAGAAGAGACCCAGTACTTC. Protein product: CASSARQGREETQYF.

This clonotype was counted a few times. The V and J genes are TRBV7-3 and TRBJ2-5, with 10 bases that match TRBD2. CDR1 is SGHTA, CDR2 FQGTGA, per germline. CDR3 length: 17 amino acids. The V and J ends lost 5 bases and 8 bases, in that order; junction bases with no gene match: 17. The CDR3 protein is CASSPTIAGGTTTTQYF. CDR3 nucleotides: TGTGCCAGCAGCCCAACTATAGCGGGGGGCACTACTACTACCCAGTACTTC.

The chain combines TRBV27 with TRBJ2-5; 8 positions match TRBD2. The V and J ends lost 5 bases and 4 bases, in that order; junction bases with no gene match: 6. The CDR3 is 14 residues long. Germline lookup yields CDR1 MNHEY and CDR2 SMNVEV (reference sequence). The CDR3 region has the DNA TGTGCCAGCAGTAGCGGGGGAGCGGCAGAGACCCAGTACTTC. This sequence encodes CASSSGGAAETQYF.

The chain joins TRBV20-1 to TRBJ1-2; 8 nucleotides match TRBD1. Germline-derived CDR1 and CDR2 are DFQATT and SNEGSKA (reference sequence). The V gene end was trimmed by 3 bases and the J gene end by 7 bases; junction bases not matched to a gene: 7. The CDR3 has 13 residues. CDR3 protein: CSASPPTGAGYTF. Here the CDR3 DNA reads TGCAGTGCTAGCCCCCCGACAGGGGCTGGCTACACCTTC.

CDR3 sequence reads: CSAPLGLGSPSAYNEQFF. The CDR3, as DNA: TGCAGTGCCCCTCTGGGACTAGGAAGCCCTTCTGCCTACAATGAGCAGTTCTTC. The chain has TRBV20-1 and TRBJ2-1; 8 bases are shared with TRBD2. The junction had 18 bases not matched to a gene; V was cut back by 6 bases and J by 2 bases. In germline, CDR1 is DFQATT, CDR2 SNEGSKA (reference sequence). The CDR3 is 18 amino acids.

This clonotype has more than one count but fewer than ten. The CDR3 reads CASSYPGNGYTF. DNA of the CDR3: TGTGCCAGCAGTTACCCGGGGAACGGCTACACCTTC. The chain combines TRBV6-6 with TRBJ1-2; D gene unclear. CDR1 is MNHNY and CDR2 is SVGAGI in the germline V gene (reference sequence). This CDR3 is 12 amino acids long. V was pared by 2 bases and J by 8 bases, with 9 bases between.

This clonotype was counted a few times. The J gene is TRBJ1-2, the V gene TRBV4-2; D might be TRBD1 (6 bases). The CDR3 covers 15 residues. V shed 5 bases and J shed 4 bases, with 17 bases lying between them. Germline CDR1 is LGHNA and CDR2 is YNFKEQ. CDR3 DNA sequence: TGTGCCAGCAGCTCAGGGGAGGGGATTAGCTATGGCTACACCTTC. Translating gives CASSSGEGISYGYTF.

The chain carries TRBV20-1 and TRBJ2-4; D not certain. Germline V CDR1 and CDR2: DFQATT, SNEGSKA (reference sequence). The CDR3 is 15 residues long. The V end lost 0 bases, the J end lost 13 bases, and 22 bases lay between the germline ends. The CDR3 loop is CSARDRLVPYNEQYF. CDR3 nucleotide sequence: TGCAGTGCTAGAGATAGGCTAGTTCCCTACAATGAGCAGTACTTC.

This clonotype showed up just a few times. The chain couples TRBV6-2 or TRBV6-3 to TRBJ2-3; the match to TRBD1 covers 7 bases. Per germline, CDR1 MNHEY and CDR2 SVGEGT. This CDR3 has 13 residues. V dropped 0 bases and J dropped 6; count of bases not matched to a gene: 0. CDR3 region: CASSYSRGDTQYF. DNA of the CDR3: TGTGCCAGCAGTTACTCCAGGGGGGATACGCAGTATTTT.

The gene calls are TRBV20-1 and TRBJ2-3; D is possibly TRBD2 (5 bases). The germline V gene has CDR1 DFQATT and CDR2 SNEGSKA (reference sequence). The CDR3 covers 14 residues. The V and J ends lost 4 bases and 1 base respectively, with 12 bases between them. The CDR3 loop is CSATRVGGTDTQYF. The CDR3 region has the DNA TGCAGTGCTACTAGGGTGGGAGGCACAGATACGCAGTATTTT.